The T cell receptor beta chain under discussion was sequenced for a study of tumor and adjacent non-tumor tissue in lung cancer. Looking at the study overall: Patients comprised some eleven adenocarcinoma, a couple of squamous cell carcinoma and 1 small cell lung cancer. Aged about 31 to 80 years, patients included fewer than 11 men and 4 to 6 women with stage I to III disease.

Whole-study findings and limits: Top 100 clones took a larger repertoire share in normal lung.

A modified ARM-PCR protocol with three rounds of nested PCR amplified TCRbeta. One entry per CDR3 protein, called by TCRdb with MiXCR from the multiplex PCR reads. The table shows some 70,000 distinct CDR3 sequences, with around 70% occurring only once. RNA was extracted from bulk tissue without any cell sorting. This non-tumor lung sample came from over 3 cm beyond the tumor edge. The CDR3 totals 15 residues. Germline V gene lookup returns CDR1 MNHEY and CDR2 SVGEGT. On this clonotype: Its antigen remains unidentified. At one of its ends the junction is not consistent with the germline gene, which may arise from a read error.

The J gene is TRBJ1-1, the V gene TRBV6-2 or TRBV6-3; TRBD1 aligns across 10 bases. The sequence was collected from a woman between 50 and 59 years old with non-small cell lung cancer. The sequenced sample consisted of distant non-tumor lung tissue. In nucleotides, the CDR3 is TGTGCCAGCAGTAACTCGGGGACAGGGGCCACTGAAGATTTATTT. Translation: CASSNSGTGATEDLF.